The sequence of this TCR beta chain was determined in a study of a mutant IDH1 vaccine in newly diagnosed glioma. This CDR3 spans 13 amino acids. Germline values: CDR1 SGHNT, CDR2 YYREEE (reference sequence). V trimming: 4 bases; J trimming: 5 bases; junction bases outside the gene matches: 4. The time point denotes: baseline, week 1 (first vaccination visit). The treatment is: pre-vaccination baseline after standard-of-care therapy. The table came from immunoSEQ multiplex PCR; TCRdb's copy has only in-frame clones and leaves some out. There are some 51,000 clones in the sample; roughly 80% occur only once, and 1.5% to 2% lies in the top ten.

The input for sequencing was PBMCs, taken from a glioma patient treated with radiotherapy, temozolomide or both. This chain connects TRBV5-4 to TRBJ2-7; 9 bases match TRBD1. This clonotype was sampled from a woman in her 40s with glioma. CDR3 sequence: CASSRDRGDEQYF. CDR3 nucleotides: TGTGCCAGCAGCCGAGACAGGGGGGACGAGCAGTACTTC.